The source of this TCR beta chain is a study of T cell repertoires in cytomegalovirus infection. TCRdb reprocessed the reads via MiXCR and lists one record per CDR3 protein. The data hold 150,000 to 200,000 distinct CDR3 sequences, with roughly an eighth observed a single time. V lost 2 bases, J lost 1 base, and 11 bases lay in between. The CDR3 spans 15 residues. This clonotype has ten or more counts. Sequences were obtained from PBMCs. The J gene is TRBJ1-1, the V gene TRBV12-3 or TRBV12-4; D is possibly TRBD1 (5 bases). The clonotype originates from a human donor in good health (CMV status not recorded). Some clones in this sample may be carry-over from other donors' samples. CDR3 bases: TGTGCCAGCAGTTTATGGGGCGATTCGAACACTGAAGCTTTCTTT. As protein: CASSLWGDSNTEAFF.